Listed below are T cell receptor beta chains from one sample, sequenced in a study of control samples from healthy donors and cancer patients. Sequencing used immunoSEQ multiplex PCR; TCRdb keeps in-frame clones, though not all of them. The sample consists of some 130,000 clones, approximately 88% of them appearing once. Sequencing was performed on blood. These receptors all stem from a man between 40 and 49 years old in good health. Both conserved end residues are part of each CDR3. Fields, in order: CDR3 DNA, CDR3 protein, D gene, J gene, clone size, V gene. The D gene is left open where the match is weak. The size of a clone is reported for some rows only, either as once, few or many, or as a class for expanded clones.

CDR3 DNA: TGTGCCAGCAGTGAATATATACAGACTACCGGGGAGCTGTTTTTT
CDR3 protein: CASSEYIQTTGELFF
D gene: NA
J gene: TRBJ2-2
clone size: NA
V gene: TRBV25-1

CDR3 DNA: TGTGCCACCAGCAGAGGGGCAGGGGAAACCTACGAGCAGTACTTC
CDR3 protein: CATSRGAGETYEQYF
D gene: NA
J gene: TRBJ2-7
clone size: NA
V gene: TRBV15

CDR3 DNA: TGCGCCAGCAGTGAGTCGACTAGCGGGGAATACAATGAGCAGTTCTTC
CDR3 protein: CASSESTSGEYNEQFF
D gene: TRBD2
J gene: TRBJ2-1
clone size: NA
V gene: TRBV10-1

CDR3 DNA: TGTGCCAGCAGTTTAAATGCAGGACCTTACGAGCAGTACTTC
CDR3 protein: CASSLNAGPYEQYF
D gene: NA
J gene: TRBJ2-7
clone size: NA
V gene: TRBV27

CDR3 DNA: TGTGCCAGCAGCTCCCCCGGACTAGCGGGGCTGAACACCGGGGAGCTGTTTTTT
CDR3 protein: CASSSPGLAGLNTGELFF
D gene: TRBD2
J gene: TRBJ2-2
clone size: NA
V gene: TRBV7-3

CDR3 DNA: TGCGCCAGCAGCCAAGCGGAGAAGGGGATATACAATGAGCAGTTCTTC
CDR3 protein: CASSQAEKGIYNEQFF
D gene: NA
J gene: TRBJ2-1
clone size: NA
V gene: TRBV4-1

CDR3 DNA: TGCAGCGTAGGACAGGGAGGGCAAGAGACCCAGTACTTC
CDR3 protein: CSVGQGGQETQYF
D gene: NA
J gene: TRBJ2-5
clone size: NA
V gene: TRBV29-1

CDR3 DNA: TGTGCCAGCGGACCCAGGACAGGGGGAACAGATACGCAGTATTTT
CDR3 protein: CASGPRTGGTDTQYF
D gene: TRBD1
J gene: TRBJ2-3
clone size: NA
V gene: TRBV7-8

CDR3 DNA: TGTGCCAGCAGCTTTAGTTTTACCACAGATACGCAGTATTTT
CDR3 protein: CASSFSFTTDTQYF
D gene: NA
J gene: TRBJ2-3
clone size: few
V gene: TRBV7-9

CDR3 DNA: TGTGCCAGCAGTTACTCGTACCAGAACACTGAAGCTTTCTTT
CDR3 protein: CASSYSYQNTEAFF
D gene: NA
J gene: TRBJ1-1
clone size: NA
V gene: TRBV6-5

CDR3 DNA: TGTGCCAGCAGCTCCTGGGACAGGGGGAACTATGGCTACACCTTC
CDR3 protein: CASSSWDRGNYGYTF
D gene: TRBD1
J gene: TRBJ1-2
clone size: NA
V gene: TRBV7-2

CDR3 DNA: TGTGCTAGTGGTTCCCGGACTAGCGGGGGGGTAAGAACAGATACGCAGTATTTT
CDR3 protein: CASGSRTSGGVRTDTQYF
D gene: TRBD2
J gene: TRBJ2-3
clone size: NA
V gene: TRBV12-5

CDR3 DNA: TGTGCCAGCAGTGAAGCTTTGAGCTCTGGAAACACCATATATTTT
CDR3 protein: CASSEALSSGNTIYF
D gene: NA
J gene: TRBJ1-3
clone size: few
V gene: TRBV2

CDR3 DNA: TGTGCCAGCAGGATAGGGGGGACTGAAGCTTTCTTT
CDR3 protein: CASRIGGTEAFF
D gene: NA
J gene: TRBJ1-1
clone size: NA
V gene: TRBV7-2

CDR3 DNA: TGCGCCAGCACCGGGACAGCAACCTATGGCTACACCTTC
CDR3 protein: CASTGTATYGYTF
D gene: TRBD1
J gene: TRBJ1-2
clone size: NA
V gene: TRBV10-2

CDR3 DNA: TGCGCCAGCAGTGAGCGGGCCGCCGGGGAGCTGTTTTTT
CDR3 protein: CASSERAAGELFF
D gene: NA
J gene: TRBJ2-2
clone size: NA
V gene: TRBV10-1

CDR3 DNA: TGTGCCACCAGTGCCCAGGGACAGGGTGATCAGCCCCAGCATTTT
CDR3 protein: CATSAQGQGDQPQHF
D gene: TRBD1
J gene: TRBJ1-5
clone size: NA
V gene: TRBV24-1

CDR3 DNA: TGTGCCAGCAGCTTGGAGCCGGGCCCCACTTCCCAGCATTTT
CDR3 protein: CASSLEPGPTSQHF
D gene: NA
J gene: TRBJ1-5
clone size: NA
V gene: TRBV5-5

CDR3 DNA: TGTGCCAGTAAGGGCGGGACTGGACAGCCCCAGCATTTT
CDR3 protein: CASKGGTGQPQHF
D gene: NA
J gene: TRBJ1-5
clone size: NA
V gene: TRBV12-3/TRBV12-4

CDR3 DNA: TGTGCCAGCAGTCCAGGGGGTTCAGATACGCAGTATTTT
CDR3 protein: CASSPGGSDTQYF
D gene: TRBD1
J gene: TRBJ2-3
clone size: NA
V gene: TRBV12-3/TRBV12-4

CDR3 DNA: TGTGCCTGGAGTGTACAGATGAGAGCTTTCTTT
CDR3 protein: CAWSVQMRAFF
D gene: NA
J gene: TRBJ1-1
clone size: few
V gene: TRBV30

CDR3 DNA: TGTGCCAGCAGTTACAACTCTATAGGCGCGGGAGCTTTCTTT
CDR3 protein: CASSYNSIGAGAFF
D gene: NA
J gene: TRBJ1-1
clone size: NA
V gene: TRBV6-5

CDR3 DNA: TGTGCCAGCAGCTCCTCGGACAGGGGTAGCTATGGCTACACCTTC
CDR3 protein: CASSSSDRGSYGYTF
D gene: TRBD1
J gene: TRBJ1-2
clone size: NA
V gene: TRBV6-5

CDR3 DNA: TGTGCCAGCAGCCCACAGACTAGAGATGCCGGGGAGCTGTTTTTT
CDR3 protein: CASSPQTRDAGELFF
D gene: NA
J gene: TRBJ2-2
clone size: once
V gene: TRBV7-2

CDR3 DNA: TGTGCCAGCAGCCCAGACGGATACTATGGCTACACCTTC
CDR3 protein: CASSPDGYYGYTF
D gene: NA
J gene: TRBJ1-2
clone size: few
V gene: TRBV7-9

CDR3 DNA: TGTGCCAGCAGCGACCCGACAGGGGGCCTCACTGAAGCTTTCTTT
CDR3 protein: CASSDPTGGLTEAFF
D gene: TRBD1
J gene: TRBJ1-1
clone size: NA
V gene: TRBV11-2

CDR3 DNA: TGTGCCAGCAGCGGACGGAGCTCCTATAATTCACCCCTCCACTTT
CDR3 protein: CASSGRSSYNSPLHF
D gene: NA
J gene: TRBJ1-6
clone size: NA
V gene: TRBV11-3

CDR3 DNA: TGTGCCAGCAGTGAGAGGGGGTTCAGCACTGAAGCTTTCTTT
CDR3 protein: CASSERGFSTEAFF
D gene: NA
J gene: TRBJ1-1
clone size: NA
V gene: TRBV2

CDR3 DNA: TGTGCCTGGAGACCAGGGGGTAATTCACCCCTCCACTTT
CDR3 protein: CAWRPGGNSPLHF
D gene: TRBD1
J gene: TRBJ1-6
clone size: NA
V gene: TRBV30

CDR3 DNA: TGCAGTGCTAGTTGGGGTTTGGCGGGGGAACTCTACGAGCAGTACTTC
CDR3 protein: CSASWGLAGELYEQYF
D gene: TRBD2
J gene: TRBJ2-7
clone size: once
V gene: TRBV20-1

CDR3 DNA: TGTGCCAGCAGTTTTAGCTTTTTCGGTCATAATGGCTACACCTTC
CDR3 protein: CASSFSFFGHNGYTF
D gene: NA
J gene: TRBJ1-2
clone size: once
V gene: TRBV6-5

CDR3 DNA: TGTGCTAGTGGTTTTGGTCAGGACATTCAGTACTTC
CDR3 protein: CASGFGQDIQYF
D gene: NA
J gene: TRBJ2-4
clone size: NA
V gene: TRBV12-5

CDR3 DNA: TGTGCCAGCGGGTGGGGGGTGTCGGCCAAAAACATTCAGTACTTC
CDR3 protein: CASGWGVSAKNIQYF
D gene: NA
J gene: TRBJ2-4
clone size: NA
V gene: TRBV6-5

CDR3 DNA: TGTGCCAGCAGCCCGACAGGGGGCAATGAGCAGTTCTTC
CDR3 protein: CASSPTGGNEQFF
D gene: TRBD1
J gene: TRBJ2-1
clone size: NA
V gene: TRBV7-9

CDR3 DNA: TGTGCCAGCAGCTTCCGTGGTGAGCAGTTCTTC
CDR3 protein: CASSFRGEQFF
D gene: NA
J gene: TRBJ2-1
clone size: few
V gene: TRBV7-9

CDR3 DNA: TGTGCCACCACGGCGGGACCTAGCACAGATACGCAGTATTTT
CDR3 protein: CATTAGPSTDTQYF
D gene: NA
J gene: TRBJ2-3
clone size: NA
V gene: TRBV24-1

CDR3 DNA: TGTGCCAGCAGTCTCGGCCCGTATAGGGCTGAAGCTTTCTTT
CDR3 protein: CASSLGPYRAEAFF
D gene: NA
J gene: TRBJ1-1
clone size: once
V gene: TRBV27

CDR3 DNA: TGTGCCAGCAGTCTCCAGGGGGCGCCGACTGAAGCTTTCTTT
CDR3 protein: CASSLQGAPTEAFF
D gene: TRBD1
J gene: TRBJ1-1
clone size: NA
V gene: TRBV25-1

CDR3 DNA: TGTGCCAGCAGCCCTAGCGGGGGGGCGGGTAATGAGCAGTTCTTC
CDR3 protein: CASSPSGGAGNEQFF
D gene: TRBD2
J gene: TRBJ2-1
clone size: NA
V gene: TRBV7-9

CDR3 DNA: TGTGCCAGCAGTTTATTAGGGCCGGGCTCCTATAATTCACCCCTCCACTTT
CDR3 protein: CASSLLGPGSYNSPLHF
D gene: NA
J gene: TRBJ1-6
clone size: NA
V gene: TRBV27

CDR3 DNA: TGCGCCAGCAGCTTGGTAGGGAATACTAATGAAAAACTGTTTTTT
CDR3 protein: CASSLVGNTNEKLFF
D gene: NA
J gene: TRBJ1-4
clone size: NA
V gene: TRBV5-1

CDR3 DNA: TGTGCCTGGACCCTGGGACGGGGGGGCACAGATACGCAGTATTTT
CDR3 protein: CAWTLGRGGTDTQYF
D gene: TRBD2
J gene: TRBJ2-3
clone size: NA
V gene: TRBV30

CDR3 DNA: TGTGCCAGCAGCCCGGACAGAGATAACTATGGCTACACCTTC
CDR3 protein: CASSPDRDNYGYTF
D gene: NA
J gene: TRBJ1-2
clone size: NA
V gene: TRBV7-3

CDR3 DNA: TGTGCCAGCAGCTTGGGACAGGGGCTCTACGAGCAGTACTTC
CDR3 protein: CASSLGQGLYEQYF
D gene: TRBD1
J gene: TRBJ2-7
clone size: once
V gene: TRBV5-4

CDR3 DNA: TGCGCCAGCAGCTTGGGTTACTTGGATACTGAAGCTTTCTTT
CDR3 protein: CASSLGYLDTEAFF
D gene: NA
J gene: TRBJ1-1
clone size: NA
V gene: TRBV5-1

CDR3 DNA: TGTGCCAGCAGCTTAGCGTGGTTGGGGGCTCTGTCTGGAAACACCATATATTTT
CDR3 protein: CASSLAWLGALSGNTIYF
D gene: NA
J gene: TRBJ1-3
clone size: NA
V gene: TRBV7-2

CDR3 DNA: TGTGCCAGCAGCTCACTAGCGGGGGGCCTTTTGGATGAGCAGTTCTTC
CDR3 protein: CASSSLAGGLLDEQFF
D gene: TRBD2
J gene: TRBJ2-1
clone size: NA
V gene: TRBV11-1

CDR3 DNA: TGCGCCAGCAGTCACCGACGGGGCGGGACTCTTTACAATGAGCAGTTCTTC
CDR3 protein: CASSHRRGGTLYNEQFF
D gene: NA
J gene: TRBJ2-1
clone size: NA
V gene: TRBV23-1

CDR3 DNA: TGTGCCAGCAGTCAAGGGTCCGAGCAGTACTTC
CDR3 protein: CASSQGSEQYF
D gene: NA
J gene: TRBJ2-7
clone size: NA
V gene: TRBV7-3

CDR3 DNA: TGTGCCTGGAGTGTCGGCAGATTCTATGGCTACACCTTC
CDR3 protein: CAWSVGRFYGYTF
D gene: NA
J gene: TRBJ1-2
clone size: NA
V gene: TRBV30

CDR3 DNA: TGTGCCAGCAGCCGTCTGGGGACAGGGACCTCCAATCAGCCCCAGCATTTT
CDR3 protein: CASSRLGTGTSNQPQHF
D gene: TRBD1
J gene: TRBJ1-5
clone size: NA
V gene: TRBV6-2/TRBV6-3

CDR3 DNA: TGTGCCAGCAGAATCACAGGAAACTTAGATGGCTACACCTTC
CDR3 protein: CASRITGNLDGYTF
D gene: NA
J gene: TRBJ1-2
clone size: NA
V gene: TRBV6-5

CDR3 DNA: TGTGCCAGCAGCAAGGCAGGGGCCCGGAGGGCTGGAAACACCATATATTTT
CDR3 protein: CASSKAGARRAGNTIYF
D gene: NA
J gene: TRBJ1-3
clone size: NA
V gene: TRBV11-2

CDR3 DNA: TGTGCCAGCAGGCGGGGAGTTGCGTCCCGTGAGACCCAGTACTTC
CDR3 protein: CASRRGVASRETQYF
D gene: NA
J gene: TRBJ2-5
clone size: NA
V gene: TRBV6-5

CDR3 DNA: TGTGCCAGCAGTAGACGAGGGACAGGGATCCCCCTCGGTCCGTATTTT
CDR3 protein: CASSRRGTGIPLGPYF
D gene: TRBD1
J gene: TRBJ2-3
clone size: NA
V gene: TRBV2

CDR3 DNA: TGCGCCAGCAGCTTGGCCGGGGGCACGAACACTGAAGCTTTCTTT
CDR3 protein: CASSLAGGTNTEAFF
D gene: NA
J gene: TRBJ1-1
clone size: NA
V gene: TRBV5-1

CDR3 DNA: TGTGCCAGCAGCTTGGGAAACACCATATATTTT
CDR3 protein: CASSLGNTIYF
D gene: NA
J gene: TRBJ1-3
clone size: NA
V gene: TRBV7-8

CDR3 DNA: TGTGCCAGCAGCCCTCCTGTACAGGGTAGTTGGGCCAGGGCTGAAGCTTTCTTT
CDR3 protein: CASSPPVQGSWARAEAFF
D gene: NA
J gene: TRBJ1-1
clone size: NA
V gene: TRBV14

CDR3 DNA: TGTGCCACCAGTTCCGCCAGGGGGGCCACCGGGGAGCTGTTTTTT
CDR3 protein: CATSSARGATGELFF
D gene: NA
J gene: TRBJ2-2
clone size: NA
V gene: TRBV15